This record concerns one T cell receptor (beta chain) sequence. Antigen specificity is unknown. Using immunoSEQ multiplex PCR, the repertoire was profiled, and TCRdb retains in-frame clones only, with some absent. There are 40,000 or so clones in the sample; approximately 88% occur only once, and 1% to 1.4% lies in the top ten. This record comes from a study of PD-1 blockade in mismatch repair-deficient tumors. Study-level information: Patients had 12 to 13 mismatch repair-deficient cancer types and were previously treated and progressing. Broader study findings: Tumor-resident clones, often absent from pretreatment blood, expanded after pembrolizumab and then contracted.

With 0 bases removed from V and 3 bases from J, the gap between germline ends came to 9 bases. The CDR3 covers 13 residues. Germline lookup yields CDR1 GTSNPN and CDR2 SVGIG (reference sequence). PCR or immunohistochemistry showed mismatch repair deficiency in every enrolled patient. TCRs were sequenced from a few patients responding to pembrolizumab. This TCR was recovered from an adult with mismatch repair-deficient cancer. The chain recombines TRBV30 with TRBJ2-7; D gene uncertain. Sequencing used PBMCs, obtained approximately 41 weeks after starting pembrolizumab. The CDR3 loop reads CAWSVYGGYEQYF. The CDR3 coding sequence is TGTGCCTGGAGTGTATATGGCGGCTACGAGCAGTACTTC.